This is a list of T cell receptor beta chains from one sample in a study of blood T cell repertoires in COVID-19. The assay was immunoSEQ multiplex PCR, and TCRdb's table has in-frame clones only and misses some. The data show more than 45,000 clones, 80% to 90% seen once. Sequences were obtained from peripheral blood. These receptors were collected from a man aged 60 to 75 with acute or convalescent COVID-19. The CDR3 runs from the conserved cysteine through the conserved F or W. Each record gives: CDR3 protein, J gene, D gene, V gene. D genes are given only for firm matches.

CDR3: CASSEWPGSYNSPLHF; J: TRBJ1-6; D: .; V: TRBV6-1
CDR3: CASSPLARAGLQETQYF; J: TRBJ2-5; D: .; V: TRBV28
CDR3: CASSSISTGTGVNQPQHF; J: TRBJ1-5; D: TRBD1; V: TRBV6-2/TRBV6-3
CDR3: CASSYGGTDNTGELFF; J: TRBJ2-2; D: TRBD1; V: TRBV6-5
CDR3: CASSLLVGPGGYTF; J: TRBJ1-2; D: .; V: TRBV7-2
CDR3: CASSHLTPAGYNEQFF; J: TRBJ2-1; D: .; V: TRBV4-3
CDR3: CASSLGQITDTQYF; J: TRBJ2-3; D: .; V: TRBV5-6
CDR3: CASSLPGLAGGDTQYF; J: TRBJ2-3; D: TRBD2; V: TRBV7-3
CDR3: CASSPEGRSYEQYF; J: TRBJ2-7; D: .; V: TRBV7-2
CDR3: CASSLTRNSYGYTF; J: TRBJ1-2; D: .; V: TRBV5-4
CDR3: CASSPGLATYNEQFF; J: TRBJ2-1; D: TRBD2; V: TRBV11-1
CDR3: CASSGRGRLSGANVLTF; J: TRBJ2-6; D: TRBD1; V: TRBV4-1
CDR3: CAWSEGGPGGLVRFF; J: TRBJ2-1; D: .; V: TRBV30
CDR3: CASSQGINTEAFF; J: TRBJ1-1; D: .; V: TRBV7-3
CDR3: CASRGWDNSYEQYF; J: TRBJ2-7; D: .; V: TRBV6-5
CDR3: CASSLDRAYEQYF; J: TRBJ2-7; D: .; V: TRBV12-3/TRBV12-4
CDR3: CASSLLQGASGNTIYF; J: TRBJ1-3; D: TRBD1; V: TRBV5-1
CDR3: CASSPGGGEKLFF; J: TRBJ1-4; D: .; V: TRBV11-2
CDR3: CASTSPTGGLEQYF; J: TRBJ2-7; D: TRBD1; V: TRBV2
CDR3: CASSRGQPQHF; J: TRBJ1-5; D: .; V: TRBV2
CDR3: CASSDWDSPSSYNEQFF; J: TRBJ2-1; D: TRBD1; V: TRBV7-9
CDR3: CASSPQTGLNEKLFF; J: TRBJ1-4; D: .; V: TRBV19
CDR3: CASSQDRATNEKLFF; J: TRBJ1-4; D: .; V: TRBV14
CDR3: CASSTNFYNEQFF; J: TRBJ2-1; D: .; V: TRBV11-3
CDR3: CASSLGRLRSPLHF; J: TRBJ1-6; D: .; V: TRBV28
CDR3: CASSHELLGGREKLFF; J: TRBJ1-4; D: .; V: TRBV4-3
CDR3: CASSAGGSDTQYF; J: TRBJ2-3; D: TRBD2; V: TRBV7-2
CDR3: CASSQVRLAGVLYNEQFF; J: TRBJ2-1; D: TRBD2; V: TRBV14
CDR3: CASSQDWATGTGIKLFF; J: TRBJ1-4; D: TRBD1; V: TRBV4-3
CDR3: CAWSGHQTGGQPQHF; J: TRBJ1-5; D: TRBD1; V: TRBV30
CDR3: CASSFNRGNSPLHF; J: TRBJ1-6; D: TRBD1; V: TRBV5-6
CDR3: CASSSTSGSSPYEQYF; J: TRBJ2-7; D: TRBD2; V: TRBV19
CDR3: CASSPLGDRLTGEQFF; J: TRBJ2-1; D: TRBD1; V: TRBV4-3
CDR3: CASSLALSVNYGYTF; J: TRBJ1-2; D: .; V: TRBV7-2
CDR3: CATSPGQGPQHF; J: TRBJ1-5; D: .; V: TRBV18
CDR3: CASSAETGVGELFF; J: TRBJ2-2; D: TRBD1; V: TRBV6-4
CDR3: CARAGANSLDYNEQFF; J: TRBJ2-1; D: .; V: TRBV2
CDR3: CASSLGLGLAGADTQYF; J: TRBJ2-3; D: TRBD2; V: TRBV5-1
CDR3: CASSLGPNTGELFF; J: TRBJ2-2; D: .; V: TRBV11-3
CDR3: CASSSTNQPQHF; J: TRBJ1-5; D: .; V: TRBV6-5